The 16 T cell receptor beta chains given below trace back to one sample, sequenced in a study of OX40 agonist ivuxolimab in advanced cancers. The assay was immunoSEQ multiplex PCR, and TCRdb's table has in-frame clones only and misses some. The sample has 42,000 or so clones, about 79% seen once; the top ten hold 20% to 25%. The specimen was CD4+ or CD8+ T cells sorted from blood, collected in a trial of the OX40 agonist ivuxolimab. Receptor source: an adult with an advanced solid tumor such as melanoma, head and neck, liver or kidney cancer.

The chain links TRBV27 to TRBJ2-1; 11 positions match TRBD2. The CDR3 has 18 amino acids. Germline-derived CDR1 and CDR2 are MNHEY and SMNVEV (reference sequence). V lost 2 bases and J lost 4; bases outside the gene matches: 10. In nucleotides, the CDR3 is TGTGCCAGCAGTTTAATTGCACTAGCGGGGGAGTTGTACAATGAGCAGTTCTTC. Its translation: CASSLIALAGELYNEQFF.

V usage is TRBV9 and J usage is TRBJ2-1; 8 nucleotides agree with TRBD2. The CDR3 loop spans 14 amino acids. Germline CDR1 is SGDLS and CDR2 is YYNGEE. The trim removed 1 base at V and 8 bases at J, leaving 5 bases unmatched. In nucleotides, the CDR3 is TGTGCCAGCAGCGTAACGGGGGGGCCGTATGAGCAGTTCTTC. As protein: CASSVTGGPYEQFF. Drawing the rest from reference TRBV9 and TRBJ2-1, the complete variable domain is DSGVTQTPKHLITATGQRVTLRCSPRSGDLSVYWYQQSLDQGLQFLIQYYNGEERAKGNILERFSAQQFPDLHSELNLSSLELGDSALYFCASSVTGGPYEQFFGPGTRLTVL.

The gene calls are TRBV30 and TRBJ2-1, with 7 bases identical to TRBD2. This CDR3 region has 13 residues. V was pared by 2 bases and J by 7 bases, with 5 bases of the junction left unmatched. Germline values: CDR1 GTSNPN, CDR2 SVGIG (reference sequence). This CDR3 is CAWSSWGGNEQFF. The CDR3 DNA sequence: TGTGCCTGGAGTTCCTGGGGAGGGAATGAGCAGTTCTTC.

V is TRBV6-1 and J is TRBJ1-5; no definite D call. From germline, CDR1 is MNHNS and CDR2 SASEGT. V was clipped by 5 bases and J by 0 bases, with 5 bases between them. The CDR3 runs 13 residues. The CDR3 reads CASSQSSNQPQHF. In DNA form, the CDR3 reads TGTGCCAGCAGTCAAAGTAGCAATCAGCCCCAGCATTTT.

The V gene is TRBV6-1, the J gene TRBJ1-2, with D unresolved. This CDR3 has 13 residues. The ends were cut back, 8 bases at V and 5 bases at J, with 15 bases in the middle. Germline lookup yields CDR1 MNHNS and CDR2 SASEGT. The DNA for the CDR3 is TGTGCCAGCCTACCCCCCCTGGGGTATGGCTACACCTTC. Its translation: CASLPPLGYGYTF.

In DNA, the CDR3 is TGCGCCAGCAGCCAAGTAGGAGGACAGGGGGATCAGCCCCAGCATTTT. Its translation: CASSQVGGQGDQPQHF. The rearrangement uses TRBV4-1 and TRBJ1-5; TRBD1 agrees at 10 bases. The CDR3 spans 16 residues. With V trimmed by 1 base and J by 5 bases, 5 bases remained unmatched. Germline CDR1 MGHRA, CDR2 YSYEKL.

This rearrangement joins TRBV14 to TRBJ2-7; 10 nucleotides align to TRBD1. V lost 2 bases and J lost 3; bases outside the gene matches: 10. Looked up from germline, CDR1 is SGHDN and CDR2 is FVKESK. The CDR3 sequence is 17 residues long. In DNA form, the CDR3 reads TGTGCCAGCAGCCAACTTGGGACGGGACAGGGGATCTACGAGCAGTACTTC. This gives the protein CASSQLGTGQGIYEQYF.

The chain carries TRBV27 and TRBJ2-1; D possibly matches TRBD1 or TRBD2 (7 bases each). The germline gives CDR1 MNHEY, CDR2 SMNVEV (reference sequence). V lost 0 bases and J lost 9, with 12 bases in between. The CDR3 runs 14 residues. The CDR3 bases are TGTGCCAGCAGTTTATCAGGGGGCGGGGGTGAGCAGTTCTTC. Residues: CASSLSGGGGEQFF.

The count of this clone is one. The chain employs TRBV2 and TRBJ2-1; D possibly corresponds to TRBD1 (6 bases). V shed 7 bases and J shed 6 bases, with 10 bases lying between them. The V gene's germline CDR1 is SNHLY and CDR2 FYNNEI. This CDR3 contains 12 residues. The CDR3 DNA sequence: TGTGCCAGCACCCAGGGGACCAATGAGCAGTTCTTC. It codes for CASTQGTNEQFF. Full variable domain (outside the CDR3, taken from reference TRBV2 and TRBJ2-1): EPEVTQTPSHQVTQMGQEVILRCVPISNHLYFYWYRQILGQKVEFLVSFYNNEISEKSEIFDDQFSVERPDGSNFTLKIRSTKLEDSAMYFCASTQGTNEQFFGPGTRLTVL.

J is TRBJ1-5 and V is TRBV5-1, with TRBD1 identical over 8 bases. There are 15 residues in the CDR3. Germline values: CDR1 SGHRS, CDR2 YFSETQ. V lost 0 bases, J lost 4 bases, and 3 bases stayed unmatched. In DNA form, the CDR3 reads TGCGCCAGCAGCTTGGAAACAGGGGGTAATCAGCCCCAGCATTTT. Translation: CASSLETGGNQPQHF.

In this sample, this clone turned up once. V is TRBV5-8 and J is TRBJ2-3; no firm D call. The CDR3 runs to 10 residues. The V and J ends lost 10 bases and 6 bases respectively, with 9 bases between them. CDR1 is SGHTS, CDR2 YDEGEE, per germline. CDR3 residues: CAGHPDTQYF. Written as DNA, the CDR3 is TGTGCCGGCCACCCGGATACGCAGTATTTT.

The CDR3 region has the DNA TGTGCCATCAGTGAGTCCGATTTCGGGCAGAAACTTTTCGCTTTCTTT. It specifies CAISESDFGQKLFAFF. The rearrangement joins TRBV10-3 to TRBJ1-1; no definite D call. Germline values: CDR1 ENHRY, CDR2 SYGVKD. The CDR3 totals 16 residues. Between the trimmed V and J ends, which lost 0 bases and 11 bases, there was a span of 22 bases.

The J gene is TRBJ1-3, the V gene TRBV6-5; D perhaps matches TRBD1 (6 bases). The CDR3 is 15 amino acids. V was trimmed by 5 bases and J by 0 bases, leaving 11 bases between them. The V gene's germline CDR1 is MNHEY and CDR2 SVGAGI. CDR3 protein: CASSHQGSSGNTIYF. CDR3 coding DNA: TGTGCCAGCAGTCATCAGGGGAGCTCTGGAAACACCATATATTTT.

The chain is built from TRBV2 and TRBJ1-4; 9 bases align to TRBD1. V was clipped by 2 bases and J by 8 bases; unmatched bases: 9. This CDR3 has 16 residues. Germline CDR1 SNHLY, CDR2 FYNNEI. The CDR3 DNA reads as TGTGCCAGCAGTGAAATGTGGACAGGGGAGGGAGAAAAACTGTTTTTT. Amino acid sequence: CASSEMWTGEGEKLFF.

This clone has more than one count but fewer than ten. The chain carries TRBV15 and TRBJ1-1; D gene uncertain. Germline loops: CDR1 LNHNV, CDR2 YYDKDF (reference sequence). V lost 6 bases to trimming and J lost 3 bases, with 11 bases between them. The CDR3 loop spans 13 amino acids. DNA for the CDR3: TGTGCCACCAGTTTGAGGGCCCACACTGAAGCTTTCTTT. Its protein product is CATSLRAHTEAFF.

This chain uses TRBV29-1 with TRBJ2-2, with D uncertain. Trimming removed 4 bases at V and 1 base at J, with 10 bases between. This CDR3 is 14 amino acids long. Germline CDR1 reads SQVTM; CDR2 reads ANQGSEA. CDR3 in DNA: TGCAGCGTTGGGTACCTGGGGAACACCGGGGAGCTGTTTTTT. Translation gives CSVGYLGNTGELFF.